Each of the 25 T cell receptor beta chains below was sequenced from the same sample in a study of radiation and T cells in renal cell carcinoma. Using immunoSEQ multiplex PCR, the repertoire was profiled, and TCRdb retains in-frame clones only, with some absent. Of about 18,000 clones listed, approximately 59% were seen once; the top ten hold approximately 30%. As to treatment: treatment-naive control, cytoreductive nephrectomy. Sequenced material: tumor tissue, taken from a patient whose treatment was nephrectomy without radiotherapy. Receptors originate from a man aged 45-65 years with renal cell carcinoma.

This rearrangement joins TRBV20-1 to TRBJ1-2; D is possibly TRBD1 (6 bases). This CDR3 is built from 11 residues. Germline V lookup: CDR1 DFQATT, CDR2 SNEGSKA (reference sequence). V dropped 8 bases and J dropped 10 bases, with 17 bases sitting between them. The CDR3 DNA is TGCAGTTACTACATGGGGGGCGACTACACCTTC. This translates into CSYYMGGDYTF.

The table lists this clone with a few counts. The V and J genes are TRBV28 and TRBJ2-7; the match to TRBD2 covers 10 bases. The germline V gene encodes CDR1 MDHEN and CDR2 SYDVKM. There are 16 residues in the CDR3. V shed 2 bases and J 5 bases; nucleotides not matched to a gene: 9. This chain's CDR3 is CASSLRASGRLDEQYF. CDR3 coding DNA: TGTGCCAGCAGTTTACGGGCTAGCGGGAGACTCGACGAGCAGTACTTC.

This sequence joins TRBV5-4 and TRBJ2-7, with a tentative D call TRBD1 (5 bases). The V end lost 3 bases, the J end lost 5 bases, and 18 bases lay between the germline ends. This CDR3 has 15 residues. Per the germline V gene, CDR1 is SGHNT and CDR2 is YYREEE (reference sequence). The CDR3 sequence: CASSYRQRPTDEQYF. CDR3 in DNA: TGTGCCAGCAGCTATAGACAGAGACCTACGGACGAGCAGTACTTC.

The rearrangement uses TRBV30 and TRBJ1-5, with D maybe TRBD1 (6 bases). Trimming left V 2 bases short and J 3 bases short, with 11 bases between. This CDR3 spans 14 amino acids. Germline CDR1 GTSNPN, CDR2 SVGIG (reference sequence). The CDR3 sequence: CAWSFGQINQPQHF. The CDR3 DNA reads TGTGCCTGGAGTTTCGGACAGATCAATCAGCCCCAGCATTTT. Using reference TRBV30 and TRBJ1-5 for the parts outside the CDR3, the full variable domain is SQTIHQWPATLVQPVGSPLSLECTVEGTSNPNLYWYRQAAGRGLQLLFYSVGIGQISSEVPQNLSASRPQDRQFILSSKKLLLSDSGFYLCAWSFGQINQPQHFGDGTRLSIL.

V usage is TRBV29-1 and J usage is TRBJ2-7; 7 nucleotides agree with TRBD2. The junction had 8 bases not matched to a gene; V was cut back by 3 bases and J by 3 bases. The CDR3 consists of 14 residues. Germline CDR1 reads SQVTM; CDR2 reads ANQGSEA. The CDR3 DNA is TGCAGCGTTGAGGGGGGGGAAGCCAACTACGAGCAGTACTTC. It specifies CSVEGGEANYEQYF.

Many counts were recorded for this clone. V is TRBV7-9 and J is TRBJ1-1, with 8 bases matching TRBD1. V shed 6 bases, J shed 3 bases, and the junction held 3 bases outside the gene matches. The CDR3 contains 13 residues. Germline CDR1 is SEHNR and CDR2 is FQNEAQ (reference sequence). Written as DNA, the CDR3 is TGTGCCAGCAGGACAGGGGTCGACACTGAAGCTTTCTTT. As protein: CASRTGVDTEAFF.

There are many counts of this clone. This sequence joins TRBV28 and TRBJ2-7, with unresolved D. This CDR3 spans 13 amino acids. The V gene's germline CDR1 is MDHEN and CDR2 SYDVKM. V dropped 2 bases and J dropped 4 bases, with 9 bases sitting between them. The CDR3, as DNA: TGTGCCAGCAGTTTAGGCCAGAGTTACGAGCAGTACTTC. This codes for CASSLGQSYEQYF.

This clone has more than one count but fewer than ten. The rearrangement joins TRBV19 to TRBJ1-4; D is undetermined. Trimming removed 6 bases from V and 0 bases from J, with 8 bases in between. The CDR3 covers 14 residues. Looked up from germline, CDR1 is LNHDA and CDR2 is SQIVND (reference sequence). The chain's CDR3 is CASSILATNEKLFF. The CDR3 DNA follows: TGTGCCAGTAGCATTCTCGCAACTAATGAAAAACTGTTTTTT.

The chain uses TRBV27 and TRBJ1-2; perhaps TRBD1 as D (6 bases). V was shortened by 6 bases and J by 8 bases, with 16 bases between the two germline ends. The CDR3 is 13 residues long. Germline V gene sequence: CDR1 MNHEY, CDR2 SMNVEV (reference sequence). The CDR3 DNA reads as TGTGCCAGCAGCACCAGGGGTCTCGACGGCTACACCTTC. Translation: CASSTRGLDGYTF.

This clone was observed a handful of times. The sample holds other DNA sequences that translate to the same CDR3. The chain recombines TRBV5-4 with TRBJ2-7; D not resolved. The CDR3 consists of 13 residues. Germline CDR1 SGHNT, CDR2 YYREEE (reference sequence). V lost 0 bases to trimming and J lost 0 bases, with 4 bases between them. In nucleotides, the CDR3 is TGTGCCAGCAGCTTGGGGAGCTCCTACGAGCAGTACTTC. Protein product: CASSLGSSYEQYF.

CDR3 in amino acids: CASSLVLAGEVSNEQFF. The CDR3 nucleotides are TGCGCCAGCAGCTTGGTTCTAGCGGGGGAAGTGAGCAATGAGCAGTTCTTC. The rearrangement joins TRBV5-1 to TRBJ2-1, with 10 positions matching TRBD2. The junction had 9 bases not matched to a gene; V was cut back by 0 bases and J by 6 bases. Germline V CDR1 and CDR2: SGHRS, YFSETQ. The CDR3 loop spans 17 amino acids.

The rearrangement uses TRBV5-5 and TRBJ2-3, with D unclear. The CDR3 is 15 residues long. Deletions cut 2 bases from V and 0 bases from J, with 10 bases between. Germline V gene sequence: CDR1 SGHKS, CDR2 YYEKEE (reference sequence). CDR3 nucleotides: TGTGCCAGCAGCTTTCCCAGGAGCAGCACAGATACGCAGTATTTT. Translation: CASSFPRSSTDTQYF.

The rearrangement joins TRBV15 to TRBJ1-2; D gene unclear. Per germline, CDR1 LNHNV and CDR2 YYDKDF (reference sequence). This CDR3 contains 16 residues. The V and J ends lost 1 base and 7 bases respectively, with 19 bases between them. CDR3: CATSRVASSTPVGYTF. For the CDR3, the DNA is TGTGCCACCAGCAGAGTGGCCAGCTCTACCCCGGTTGGCTACACCTTC. The whole variable domain, filled in from reference TRBV15 and TRBJ1-2, reads DAMVIQNPRYQVTQFGKPVTLSCSQTLNHNVMYWYQQKSSQAPKLLFHYYDKDFNNEADTPDNFQSRRPNTSFCFLDIRSPGLGDTAMYLCATSRVASSTPVGYTFGSGTRLTVV.

V usage is TRBV5-6 and J usage is TRBJ1-6; no reliable D call. CDR1 and CDR2 from the germline V gene are SGHDT and YYEEEE. V lost 4 bases and J 13 bases, leaving 12 bases between the germline ends. The CDR3 length is 12 residues. The CDR3 region has the DNA TGTGCCAGCAGCAAACGAGACTTCCCCCTCCACTTT. It translates to CASSKRDFPLHF.

The chain employs TRBV5-6 and TRBJ2-1, with a tentative D call TRBD2 (5 bases). This CDR3 has 15 residues. Germline CDR1 and CDR2: SGHDT and YYEEEE. Trimming took off 0 bases at V and 2 bases at J, with 9 bases between the two ends. The chain's CDR3 is CASSLGAGTYNEQFF. In DNA form, the CDR3 reads TGTGCCAGCAGCTTGGGGGCGGGTACCTACAATGAGCAGTTCTTC.

The chain uses TRBV18 and TRBJ2-7, with D perhaps assigned TRBD1 or TRBD2 (5 bases each). CDR1 and CDR2 (germline): KGHSH, LQKENI. The CDR3 spans 13 residues. V was clipped by 5 bases and J by 3 bases, with 11 bases between them. CDR3 coding DNA: TGTGCCAGCTCAGGGGGTGCTAACTACGAGCAGTACTTC. It codes for CASSGGANYEQYF.

J is TRBJ2-7 and V is TRBV5-1, with D perhaps TRBD1 (5 bases). Germline CDR1 SGHRS, CDR2 YFSETQ. There are 15 residues in the CDR3. V was trimmed by 0 bases and J by 2 bases, leaving 12 bases between them. For the CDR3, the DNA is TGCGCCAGCAGCTTGGCAGGGCAGAAGACCTACGAGCAGTACTTC. Its translation: CASSLAGQKTYEQYF.

Within the sample, this clone is medium-sized (0.01 to 0.1%). The V and J genes are TRBV2 and TRBJ2-1, with 7 bases matching TRBD2. Trimming at V came to 6 bases and at J to 2 bases, leaving 4 bases not matched to a gene. The CDR3 is made up of 14 amino acids. CDR1 and CDR2 (germline): SNHLY, FYNNEI. The CDR3 sequence: CASRREDTYNEQFF. The CDR3 DNA reads TGTGCCAGCAGACGGGAGGACACCTACAATGAGCAGTTCTTC.

The V and J genes are TRBV4-3 and TRBJ2-5, with TRBD2 as a possible D gene (6 bases). V lost 4 bases to trimming and J lost 0 bases, with 12 bases between them. The germline CDR1 and CDR2 sequences are LGHNA and YSLEER. The CDR3 has 15 residues. CDR3 sequence: CASSLDRDYQETQYF. DNA of the CDR3: TGCGCCAGCAGCCTCGACCGGGACTACCAAGAGACCCAGTACTTC.

The chain joins TRBV29-1 to TRBJ2-3, with 9 bases aligning to TRBD1. Looked up from germline, CDR1 is SQVTM and CDR2 is ANQGSEA. The V segment lost 7 bases and the J segment 5 bases; nucleotides outside the gene matches: 7. This CDR3 comprises 13 residues. The CDR3 region is CSARQGGVDTQYF. CDR3 DNA: TGCAGCGCCAGACAGGGGGGGGTAGATACGCAGTATTTT.

V usage is TRBV29-1 and J usage is TRBJ1-3; D might be TRBD1 (6 bases). V lost 6 bases and J lost 0, with 9 bases in between. The CDR3 runs 13 residues. Germline V lookup: CDR1 SQVTM, CDR2 ANQGSEA. CDR3: CSVQGFSGNTIYF. The CDR3 DNA reads TGCAGCGTACAGGGTTTCTCTGGAAACACCATATATTTT.

The J gene is TRBJ1-1, the V gene TRBV6-5; D gene unclear. V shed 0 bases and J shed 12 bases, with 8 bases lying between them. Germline V gives CDR1 MNHEY, CDR2 SVGAGI. The CDR3 length is 11 residues. CDR3 nucleotide sequence: TGTGCCAGCAGTTACTCGGGGAATACTTTCTTT. Translation gives CASSYSGNTFF.

The V call is TRBV5-6, the J call TRBJ2-7; D may be TRBD1 (6 bases). Germline V lookup: CDR1 SGHDT, CDR2 YYEEEE. The CDR3 has 14 amino acids. The V and J ends lost 4 bases and 4 bases respectively, with 15 bases between them. The CDR3 nucleotides read TGTGCCAGCAGCCGTCAGGGGTATGAGTACGAGCAGTACTTC. Translated: CASSRQGYEYEQYF.

V gene TRBV5-4 combines with J gene TRBJ1-2; 8 bases line up with TRBD1. Germline CDR1 reads SGHNT; CDR2 reads YYREEE (reference sequence). This CDR3 is 12 amino acids long. The J segment lost 8 bases and the V segment lost 3 bases, leaving 3 bases of the junction unmatched. The CDR3 sequence is CASSSDRDGYTF. The DNA for the CDR3 is TGTGCCAGCAGCTCGGACAGGGACGGCTACACCTTC.

This clone appeared once. The rearrangement links TRBV2 to TRBJ1-3; 10 bases match TRBD1. The CDR3 consists of 14 residues. CDR1 is SNHLY and CDR2 is FYNNEI in the germline V gene. After removal of 9 bases from V and 2 bases from J, the junction contained 4 bases not matched to a gene. The CDR3 loop reads CASAGTGAGNTIYF. In DNA, the CDR3 is TGTGCCAGTGCCGGGACAGGGGCTGGAAACACCATATATTTT.